Given below is one T cell receptor (beta chain) in context. This sample is part of a study of blood T cell repertoires in COVID-19. On the study more broadly: From the United States, Italy and Spain came samples of acute and convalescent COVID-19. Sources were T cells, B-cell-depleted T cells, or PBMCs; the material itself was cDNA or gDNA.

Germline trimming cut 0 bases from V and 5 bases from J; bases unmatched to any gene: 8. Germline assignment: CDR1 SGDLS and CDR2 YYNGEE. The CDR3 extends over 16 amino acids. Authors' processing steps: For nucleated cells, counts were estimated from reference gene primer amplification. TCRdb keeps only in-frame clones here, not all; method: immunoSEQ multiplex PCR. Clone size and the V and J calls come from that table; the DNA yielded D and trimming. Of a few hundred thousand clones in the sample, 85% were seen once. The sequenced material came from peripheral blood. The chain uses TRBV9 and TRBJ2-5, with TRBD1 matching 9 bases. The clonotype was recovered from a woman aged 18-29 years with acute or convalescent COVID-19. This CDR3 is CASSVEGTGRMETQYF. For the CDR3, the DNA is TGTGCCAGCAGCGTAGAAGGGACAGGGAGGATGGAGACCCAGTACTTC.